This TCR beta chain was obtained from a study of cytomegalovirus exposure and HLA in healthy donors. V was pared by 1 base and J by 4 bases, with 22 bases between. Germline V lookup: CDR1 SNHLY, CDR2 FYNNEI. This CDR3 has 18 residues. Amplification used 60 Vbeta primers and 13 Jbeta primers. This table comes from immunoSEQ multiplex PCR, and its TCRdb copy is limited to in-frame clones, with some not included. The table records about 130,000 clones, more than 80% of them present only once. The sequence came from a man aged 40-49 years in good health and CMV-seronegative. This sequence joins TRBV2 and TRBJ1-1, with D possibly matching TRBD1 (5 bases). The sequenced material came from PBMCs. CDR3 protein: CASSEESGGTRRGTEAFF. Written as DNA, the CDR3 is TGTGCCAGCAGTGAAGAATCGGGCGGGACCCGGAGGGGCACTGAAGCTTTCTTT.